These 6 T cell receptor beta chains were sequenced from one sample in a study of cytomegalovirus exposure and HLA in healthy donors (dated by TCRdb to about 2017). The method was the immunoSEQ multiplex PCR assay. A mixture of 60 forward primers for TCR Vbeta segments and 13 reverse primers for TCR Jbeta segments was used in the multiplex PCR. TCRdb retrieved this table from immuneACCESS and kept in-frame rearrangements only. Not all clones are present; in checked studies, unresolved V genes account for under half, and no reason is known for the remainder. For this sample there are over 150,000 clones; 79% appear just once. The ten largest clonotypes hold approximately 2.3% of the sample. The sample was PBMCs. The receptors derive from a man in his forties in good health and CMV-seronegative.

The DNA of the CDR3 is TGCGCCAGCTCTACTCTCGTAGCGGGAGGCGGGGAGCAGTACTTC. Protein product: CASSTLVAGGGEQYF. This chain joins TRBV4-3 and TRBJ2-7; 10 bases map to TRBD2. Trimming cost V 8 bases and J 7 bases; bases outside gene matches: 14. CDR1 is LGHNA and CDR2 is YSLEER in the germline V gene. This CDR3 is 15 amino acids long.

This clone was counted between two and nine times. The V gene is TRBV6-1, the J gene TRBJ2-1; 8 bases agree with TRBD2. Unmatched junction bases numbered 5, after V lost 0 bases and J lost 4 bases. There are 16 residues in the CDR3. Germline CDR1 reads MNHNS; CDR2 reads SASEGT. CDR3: CASSEAGLGGYNEQFF. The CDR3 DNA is TGTGCCAGCAGTGAAGCGGGACTAGGGGGTTACAATGAGCAGTTCTTC.

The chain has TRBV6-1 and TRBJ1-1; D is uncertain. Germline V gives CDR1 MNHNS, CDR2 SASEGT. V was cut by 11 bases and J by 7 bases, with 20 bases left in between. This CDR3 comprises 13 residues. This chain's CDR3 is CAATTRGRIEAFF. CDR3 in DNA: TGTGCCGCGACTACTCGTGGGCGAATTGAAGCTTTCTTT.

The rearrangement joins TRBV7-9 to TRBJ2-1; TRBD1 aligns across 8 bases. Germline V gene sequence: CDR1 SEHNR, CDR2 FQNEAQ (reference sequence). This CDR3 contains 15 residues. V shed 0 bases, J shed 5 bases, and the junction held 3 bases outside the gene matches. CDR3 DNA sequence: TGTGCCAGCAGCTTAGCCCAGGGGGCGGACAATGAGCAGTTCTTC. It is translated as CASSLAQGADNEQFF.

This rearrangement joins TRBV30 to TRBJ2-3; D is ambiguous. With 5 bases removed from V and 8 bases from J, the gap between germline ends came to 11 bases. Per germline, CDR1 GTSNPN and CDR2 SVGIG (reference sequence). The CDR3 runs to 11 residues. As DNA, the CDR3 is TGTGCCTGGGGGCCACTTAGTACGCAGTATTTT. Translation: CAWGPLSTQYF.

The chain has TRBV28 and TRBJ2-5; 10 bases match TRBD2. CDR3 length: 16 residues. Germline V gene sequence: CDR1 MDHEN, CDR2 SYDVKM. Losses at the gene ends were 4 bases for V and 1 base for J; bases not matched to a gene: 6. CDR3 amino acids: CASSWSSGRAQETQYF. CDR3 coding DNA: TGTGCCAGCAGTTGGTCTAGCGGGAGAGCCCAAGAGACCCAGTACTTC. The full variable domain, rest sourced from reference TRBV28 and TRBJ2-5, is DVKVTQSSRYLVKRTGEKVFLECVQDMDHENMFWYRQDPGLGLRLIYFSYDVKMKEKGDIPEGYSVSREKKERFSLILESASTNQTSMYLCASSWSSGRAQETQYFGPGTRLLVL.